The sequence of this TCR beta chain was determined in a study of cytomegalovirus exposure and HLA in healthy donors listed by TCRdb under 2017. With respect to the entire study: An earlier analysis of approximately 600 of the donors reported 276 Gb of sequence data and 100 million to 140 million unique TCR beta sequences from roughly 200 million T cells. In addition to the first cohort of around 670 subjects, a separate validation cohort of under 150 different subjects was used. Among about 410 genotyped donors of the cohort, an average of roughly 230,000 unique TCR beta nucleotide sequences was sequenced per donor, of which approximately 18% were non-productive. A later analysis re-examined previously published TCR beta repertoires from around 670 donors and added high-resolution HLA genotyping to investigate patterns of TCR occurrence. The study aimed to test whether signatures of past pathogen exposure could be identified by cataloging public T cell receptors. Every discovery cohort repertoire had been produced on one sequencing platform. The genetic ancestry cluster associated with self-reported Caucasian donors included roughly 84% of the approximately 410 genotyped donors. The study profiled the T cell repertoires of 500 to 800 subjects by immunosequencing and related them to cytomegalovirus serostatus. To predict cytomegalovirus infection status, the study combined high-throughput TCR immunosequencing, statistical association of individual TCRs with disease status, and machine learning. A later genetic analysis used genome-wide SNP genotypes for about 55% of the 666 donors, treating that subset as a discovery cohort. Approximately 300 gigabases of sequencing data and about 92 million unique TCR sequences made up an early release that covered over 550 HLA-typed donors. HLA typing covered class I and class II loci at four-digit resolution. Because of strong linkage in the cohort, five DR-DQ haplotypes were treated as single units for association and clustering. Rather than drawing on any new phenotypic data, the later analysis identified candidate immune exposures from TCR beta sequences and the way those sequences occurred across donors. The number of typed donors differed by locus: about 629-640 for A, B, C, DRB1 and DQB1; approximately 540 for DQA1; approximately 600 for DPA1; and about 450 for DPB1. Donor age, sex, ethnicity and CMV serostatus were collected together with the repertoire data. An earlier analysis of several hundred of the donors applied high-throughput TCR beta sequencing to assess whether each TCR beta V gene segment acted as functional or pseudogenic.

According to the germline V gene, CDR1 reads KGHSH and CDR2 reads LQKENI. Cut back by 2 bases and 6 bases, the V and J ends lie 11 bases apart. The CDR3 measures 14 amino acids from cysteine to phenylalanine. The sequence is cut down to CDR3 DNA, 42 bases in frame from base 1. The paper's findings and limits, for the study overall: A later genetic analysis associated a missense DCLRE1C variant with V-gene and J-gene trimming of TCR beta chains, and an independent cohort replicated the association. Immune exposure information for the cohort was limited to CMV serostatus. Because counts were too low, roughly 18 rarely observed V segments, including chromosome 9 orphons, were left out of the earlier analysis of 587 of the donors. In vitro tests confirmed that a few of the cytomegalovirus-associated TCR beta chains recognize cytomegalovirus antigens. The authors suggested that the approach could potentially be generalized to other disease states and immunological phenotypes. A later analysis found that HLA-associated TCR beta chains were more clonally expanded and had lower generation probabilities than equally common non-associated chains. In the study, around 160 TCR beta chains were listed as associated with cytomegalovirus. A group of highly shared sequence variants was considered likely to be a technical artifact of the sequencing pipeline. According to a later genetic analysis, donors in an Asian-associated ancestry cluster had fewer N-insertions in productive TCRs than the approximately 690-donor mean. According to a later analysis, most CMV-associated TCR beta chains appeared to be HLA-restricted, and the HLA associations seemed to be driven largely by CMV exposure. The cohort was sequenced for TCR beta chains only, and without alpha or paired-chain data the features that could be detected were limited. Some IMGT-functional V segments, including TRBV6-2 and TRBV6-3, could not be distinguished by the 87-base-pair reads and were therefore excluded. In a later analysis, the rate of TCR association differed among HLA loci, with DRB1 alleles having the most associated TCRs and HLA-C alleles having the fewest. A further reported finding was that TCR beta sequences accurately predicted the HLA-A and HLA-B alleles for most subjects in the first cohort. Several of the top co-occurrence clusters appeared to be linked to parvovirus B19, influenza, CMV and Epstein-Barr virus, according to a later analysis. In both the original and validation cohorts, the classifier was reported to diagnose cytomegalovirus status with high specificity and sensitivity. Correlated functional status among segregating V segments might reflect linkage disequilibrium, but an unknown experimental factor could not be ruled out. Most TCR sequences were observed very rarely across donors, whereas some public TCRs were present in many individuals. In an earlier analysis of around 500 of the donors, most TCR beta V segments appeared in productive rearrangements about 87% or about 30% of the time, broadly matching IMGT annotations. At a false discovery rate of 0.05, a later analysis linked under 20,000 TCR beta sequences to specific HLA alleles. Because HLA typing was missing for some donors at each locus, association tests included only the typed subset. Roughly uniform sequencing depth across donors was assumed in presence/absence analyses, although this assumption may not hold. When HLA alleles, especially DR and DQ, strongly co-occurred, attributing TCR associations to individual alleles was difficult.

The cohort comprised hundreds of healthy bone marrow donors. At the time of sampling, every cohort member was nominally healthy, though immune exposures that went unrecorded were likely present. The donor was CMV seropositive and belonged to the group of some 290 seropositive cohort members. A peripheral blood sample was collected from each donor, and TCR beta sequencing was performed on peripheral blood mononuclear cells. Genomic DNA was extracted from the blood cell samples with the Qiagen DNeasy Blood Extraction Kit. Comments on this clone: The clone's antigen remains unknown. No base-level quality is on record; no much larger clone is a single base apart.

Library preparation employed the immunoSEQ multiplex PCR assay. The multiplex PCR relied on a mix of 60 forward primers for TCR Vbeta segments and 13 reverse primers for TCR Jbeta segments. Amplification of the CDR3 region of rearranged TCR beta genes was performed with a multiplex PCR assay on genomic DNA. Amplified TCR beta libraries were sequenced as 87-base-pair reads on the Illumina HiSeq System. Under the source paper's analysis protocol: In a later analysis, tens of millions of unique TCR beta chains were counted across the 650 to 700 repertoires, and around 10 million of these chains were shared by at least two donors. A nearest-neighbor algorithm error-corrected the raw reads and collapsed the reads into unique sequences, merging closely related sequences to remove PCR and sequencing errors. V, D and J gene segments were assigned by aligning CDR3 sequences to IMGT reference sequences. Each retained sequence needed at least a six-nucleotide match to both a V gene segment and a J gene segment. Rearrangements were called productive when the CDR3 lacked stop codons and stayed in frame with V and J; all others were non-productive. CDR3 was defined by IMGT convention, running from the second conserved V-encoded cysteine to the conserved J-encoded phenylalanine. The earlier analysis of 587 of the donors excluded any sequence lacking an unambiguous match to a single V gene segment. An earlier analysis of 587 of the donors classified V segments as functional when productive rearrangements were above 56.7% and as segregating when the standard deviation between donors was above 5%. A statistical classification framework was built for diagnosing cytomegalovirus status from the catalog of TCR beta chain sequences. In a later analysis, V and J genes were assigned by comparing TCR nucleotide sequences against IMGT/GENE-DB human TR gene sequences. The TCRdist pipeline was used in a later analysis to assign CDR3 sequences and most-parsimonious VDJ recombination scenarios. A later analysis defined each TCR beta chain by its CDR3 amino acid sequence plus V-gene family, and excluded reads lacking a unique V-gene family. To address suspected cross-contamination and a sequencing artifact, a later analysis removed a few hundred highly shared, low-generation-probability nucleotide sequences. In a later analysis, a clonal expansion index for each public chain was calculated from normalized within-repertoire ranks of inferred template counts. A later analysis computed generation probabilities with a VDJ recombination model fitted to out-of-frame rearrangements, and checked the results against IGoR. A later analysis scored TCR-TCR, TCR-HLA and TCR-CMV co-occurrence with hypergeometric tests, applying a repertoire-size bias correction to TCR pairs. In a later analysis, false discovery rates were estimated by permuting HLA or CMV assignments 20 times. In a later analysis, co-occurring TCRs were grouped with DBSCAN, and TCRdist sequence similarity was added when clustering was performed within HLA-allele-positive subsets. For co-occurrence clustering, repertoires with fewer than 30,000 or more than 120,000 public chains were excluded, along with roughly 5 repertoires with anomalous nucleotide sharing. TCRdb's version of the immuneACCESS table is confined to in-frame rearrangements and falls short of the full clone set. An unresolved V gene accounts for under half of the shortfall where checked; the remainder is of unknown origin. That table supplies the V and J calls and clone size; D and trimming were determined from the DNA. The sample includes 130,000 to 150,000 clones, with about three quarters observed a single time. Jointly, the top ten make up 6.8% of the sample.

Material for sequencing was PBMCs. The clonotype originates from a man in his forties or fifties in good health and CMV-seropositive. The chain couples TRBV18 to TRBJ1-5; there is no confident call for the D gene. The base sequence is TGTGCCAGCTCACCAGGGTTCGGGTTTCAGCCCCAGCATTTT. The translation is CASSPGFGFQPQHF.